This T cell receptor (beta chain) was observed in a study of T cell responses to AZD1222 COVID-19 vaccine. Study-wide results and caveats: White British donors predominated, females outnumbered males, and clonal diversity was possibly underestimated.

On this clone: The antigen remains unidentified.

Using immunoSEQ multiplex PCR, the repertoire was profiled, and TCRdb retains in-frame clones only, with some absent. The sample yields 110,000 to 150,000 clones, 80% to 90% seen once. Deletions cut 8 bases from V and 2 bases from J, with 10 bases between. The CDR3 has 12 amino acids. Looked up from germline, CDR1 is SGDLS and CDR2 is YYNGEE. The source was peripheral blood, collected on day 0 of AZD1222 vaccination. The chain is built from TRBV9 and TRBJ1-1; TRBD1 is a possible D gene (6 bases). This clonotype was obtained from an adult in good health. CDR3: CASRQVNTEAFF. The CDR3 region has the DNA TGTGCCAGTCGACAGGTTAACACTGAAGCTTTCTTT. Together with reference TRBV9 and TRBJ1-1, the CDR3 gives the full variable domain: DSGVTQTPKHLITATGQRVTLRCSPRSGDLSVYWYQQSLDQGLQFLIQYYNGEERAKGNILERFSAQQFPDLHSELNLSSLELGDSALYFCASRQVNTEAFFGQGTRLTVV.